One sample yielded the 17 T cell receptor beta chains listed below, sequenced in a study of cytomegalovirus exposure and HLA in healthy donors. The PCR contained 60 Vbeta and 13 Jbeta primers. The table came from immunoSEQ multiplex PCR; TCRdb's copy has only in-frame clones and leaves some out. The table has around 150,000 clones, roughly 80% seen once. Source material: PBMCs. These receptor sequences come from a male donor in good health and CMV-seronegative.

The V gene is TRBV27, the J gene TRBJ2-1, with D perhaps matching TRBD1 (6 bases). In germline, CDR1 is MNHEY, CDR2 SMNVEV (reference sequence). This CDR3 region has 14 residues. The V and J ends lost 6 bases and 5 bases respectively, with 14 bases between them. CDR3 amino acids: CASRGWGQDNEQFF. CDR3 bases: TGTGCCAGCAGGGGTTGGGGGCAGGACAATGAGCAGTTCTTC.

This clone was observed a few times. The gene calls are TRBV20-1 and TRBJ1-4; D is unclear. Looked up from germline, CDR1 is DFQATT and CDR2 is SNEGSKA (reference sequence). The length of the CDR3 is 11 residues. Trimming pared 3 bases from V and 7 bases from J, leaving 6 bases between. The CDR3 loop is CSASKPEKLFF. CDR3 DNA sequence: TGCAGTGCTAGTAAGCCTGAAAAACTGTTTTTT.

In this sample, this clone turned up a few times. The chain links TRBV10-3 to TRBJ1-5, with TRBD1 matching 8 bases. Germline lookup yields CDR1 ENHRY and CDR2 SYGVKD. The CDR3 extends over 13 amino acids. V dropped 10 bases and J dropped 5; count of bases not matched to a gene: 7. The CDR3 is CATTGVKDQPQHF. Here the CDR3 DNA reads TGTGCCACGACAGGGGTGAAGGATCAGCCCCAGCATTTT.

With respect to this clone: Germline and junction disagree at one end, which may indicate a read error. The gene calls are TRBV18 and TRBJ1-3; TRBD1 matches 9 bases. Germline V gene lookup returns CDR1 KGHSH and CDR2 LQKENI. The CDR3 spans 16 residues. CDR3 DNA: TGTGCCAGCTCATCACAACAGGGGGCTTCTGAAAACACCATATATTTT. Translated, it gives CASSSQQGASENTIYF.

The genes are TRBV9 and TRBJ1-2, with 9 bases matching TRBD1. Germline values: CDR1 SGDLS, CDR2 YYNGEE. V shed 3 bases and J 4 bases; nucleotides not matched to a gene: 7. This CDR3 is 15 amino acids long. For the CDR3, the DNA is TGTGCCAGCAGCGCCGGGACAGGGTTTACCTATGGCTACACCTTC. Protein product: CASSAGTGFTYGYTF.

The rearrangement links TRBV7-2 to TRBJ2-1, with 14 nucleotides matching TRBD2. This CDR3 region has 15 residues. The germline V gene has CDR1 SGHTA and CDR2 FQGNSA. Trimming cost V 5 bases and J 8 bases; bases outside gene matches: 5. CDR3 in DNA: TGTGCCAGCAGCCTCGGACTAGCGGGAGGCCATGAGCAGTTCTTC. It yields the protein CASSLGLAGGHEQFF.

The chain carries TRBV25-1 and TRBJ2-3; D might be TRBD1 (6 bases). The CDR3 contains 16 residues. CDR1 MGHDK and CDR2 SYGVNS come from the germline V gene. The V end lost 3 bases, the J end lost 0 bases, and 13 bases lay between the germline ends. The CDR3: CASSDRQDASTDTQYF. As DNA, the CDR3 is TGTGCCAGCAGTGATAGACAGGATGCTAGCACAGATACGCAGTATTTT.

The V gene is TRBV9, the J gene TRBJ2-3; TRBD2 agrees at 10 bases. The CDR3 extends over 17 amino acids. With V trimmed by 2 bases and J by 3 bases, 9 bases remained unmatched. Germline V CDR1 and CDR2: SGDLS, YYNGEE. The CDR3 protein is CASSVDQGTSVTDTQYF. DNA for the CDR3: TGTGCCAGCAGCGTCGATCAAGGGACTAGCGTTACAGATACGCAGTATTTT.

V is TRBV5-1 and J is TRBJ1-2; a weak D match, TRBD1 (5 bases). The V gene lost 1 base and the J gene lost 5 bases, with 12 bases spanning the gap. The CDR3 contains 14 residues. Germline CDR1 is SGHRS and CDR2 is YFSETQ. CDR3 nucleotides: TGCGCCAGCAGCTTGTTAGGGGCTGATTATGGCTACACCTTC. This gives the protein CASSLLGADYGYTF.

This clone was observed a handful of times. The chain couples TRBV6-6 to TRBJ2-1; tentatively, D is TRBD2 (6 bases). The CDR3 is 12 amino acids. CDR1 is MNHNY, CDR2 SVGAGI, per germline (reference sequence). The V gene lost 0 bases and the J gene lost 10 bases, with 7 bases spanning the gap. This CDR3 is CASSYSRGEQFF. In DNA, the CDR3 is TGTGCCAGCAGTTACTCTCGGGGGGAGCAGTTCTTC.

V gene TRBV18 combines with J gene TRBJ1-4, with D maybe TRBD1 (5 bases). Germline CDR1 is KGHSH and CDR2 is LQKENI. V was shortened by 3 bases and J by 5 bases, with 13 bases between the two germline ends. The CDR3 is 15 amino acids. CDR3 protein: CASSPSRQPNEKLFF. The CDR3 nucleotides are TGTGCCAGCTCACCGAGTCGACAGCCAAATGAAAAACTGTTTTTT. Variable domain in full (rest from reference TRBV18 and TRBJ1-4): NAGVMQNPRHLVRRRGQEARLRCSPMKGHSHVYWYRQLPEEGLKFMVYLQKENIIDESGMPKERFSAEFPKEGPSILRIQQVVRGDSAAYFCASSPSRQPNEKLFFGSGTQLSVL.

V gene TRBV18 combines with J gene TRBJ2-3; D gene unclear. Trimming took 3 bases from V and 1 from J, leaving 8 bases between them. Germline CDR1 reads KGHSH; CDR2 reads LQKENI. The CDR3 covers 14 residues. This CDR3 reads CASSPGSGTDTQYF. As DNA, the CDR3 is TGTGCCAGCTCACCCGGTTCTGGCACAGATACGCAGTATTTT.

This clone appeared a few times. Other DNA variants within this sample encode the same CDR3. The V and J genes are TRBV9 and TRBJ2-1; no clear D gene. V was pared by 2 bases and J by 0 bases, with 6 bases between. The CDR3 sequence is 14 residues long. CDR1 is SGDLS and CDR2 is YYNGEE in the germline V gene. The CDR3 bases are TGTGCCAGCAGCGTTTCTAGCTCCTACAATGAGCAGTTCTTC. It translates to CASSVSSSYNEQFF.

This chain uses TRBV19 with TRBJ2-1, with 9 bases lining up with TRBD2. The length of the CDR3 is 15 residues. V shed 4 bases and J 3 bases; nucleotides not matched to a gene: 4. Germline CDR1 LNHDA, CDR2 SQIVND (reference sequence). CDR3 in DNA: TGTGCCAGTAGTAGCCAGACTAGCGGCTACAATGAGCAGTTCTTC. It encodes CASSSQTSGYNEQFF.

This rearrangement joins TRBV28 to TRBJ1-1; 7 bases map to TRBD1. Germline trimming cut 5 bases from V and 1 base from J; bases unmatched to any gene: 13. Germline V gene data show CDR1 as MDHEN and CDR2 as SYDVKM. CDR3 length: 17 amino acids. Written as DNA, the CDR3 is TGTGCCAGCAGTGGAACAGGGGAGGTGGCGAGGAACACTGAAGCTTTCTTT. Protein product: CASSGTGEVARNTEAFF.

The rearrangement links TRBV28 to TRBJ2-1, with 9 bases fitting TRBD2. The V gene's germline CDR1 is MDHEN and CDR2 SYDVKM. The CDR3 length is 15 residues. V shed 2 bases and J 9 bases; nucleotides not matched to a gene: 8. The CDR3 DNA is TGTGCCAGCAGTTTAGGGCTAGCGGGAAGGGGTGAGCAGTTCTTC. Its translation is CASSLGLAGRGEQFF.

The genes are TRBV5-5 and TRBJ1-2; D not certain. The CDR3 runs 13 residues. V lost 2 bases and J lost 2, with 7 bases in between. CDR1 and CDR2 (germline): SGHKS, YYEKEE (reference sequence). This CDR3 is CASSFDGNYGYTF. In nucleotides, the CDR3 is TGTGCCAGCAGCTTTGACGGGAACTATGGCTACACCTTC. Supplemented by reference TRBV5-5 and TRBJ1-2, the full variable domain reads DAGVTQSPTHLIKTRGQQVTLRCSPISGHKSVSWYQQVLGQGPQFIFQYYEKEERGRGNFPDRFSARQFPNYSSELNVNALLLGDSALYLCASSFDGNYGYTFGSGTRLTVV.